These 18 T cell receptor beta chains came from one sample sequenced in a study of radiation and T cells in renal cell carcinoma. Time point reported: blood 2 weeks post-SBRT. Treatment indicated: 15 Gy SBRT to primary tumor, nephrectomy 4 weeks later. Repertoires were generated with immunoSEQ multiplex PCR, while TCRdb's copy carries only in-frame clones and drops some. The data contain some 130,000 clones, 88% of them singletons. Sequenced here: blood, sampled from a patient whose treatment included radiotherapy and nephrectomy. The receptors stem from a woman in her 70s with renal cell carcinoma.

The genes are TRBV27 and TRBJ2-4, with 11 nucleotides matching TRBD1. This CDR3 is 14 amino acids long. CDR1 is MNHEY, CDR2 SMNVEV, per germline (reference sequence). Trimming at V came to 5 bases and at J to 8 bases, leaving 5 bases not matched to a gene. This chain's CDR3 is CASSAGTGGYIQYF. CDR3 DNA sequence: TGTGCCAGCAGTGCCGGGACAGGGGGGTACATTCAGTACTTC.

The genes are TRBV4-1 and TRBJ2-7; the match to TRBD1 covers 9 bases. Per germline, CDR1 MGHRA and CDR2 YSYEKL. Trimming at V came to 4 bases and at J to 2 bases, leaving 9 bases not matched to a gene. This CDR3 region has 16 residues. In nucleotides, the CDR3 is TGCGCCAGCAGCCCCCTGGACAGGGGACGTACCTACGAGCAGTACTTC. Translating gives CASSPLDRGRTYEQYF.

This rearrangement joins TRBV30 to TRBJ2-3, with a possible D match to TRBD2 (7 bases). With 2 bases removed from V and 3 bases from J, the gap between germline ends came to 12 bases. Germline assignment: CDR1 GTSNPN and CDR2 SVGIG (reference sequence). The CDR3 contains 14 residues. The CDR3 loop reads CAWSRGGGTDTQYF. DNA of the CDR3: TGTGCCTGGAGTCGAGGGGGGGGAACAGATACGCAGTATTTT.

The rearrangement joins TRBV18 to TRBJ2-2; D gene ambiguous. The CDR3 is 15 residues long. V lost 3 bases, J lost 3 bases, and 11 bases lay in between. Looked up from germline, CDR1 is KGHSH and CDR2 is LQKENI. CDR3 DNA sequence: TGTGCCAGCTCACCCAAGGTCGAGTACACCGGGGAGCTGTTTTTT. Residues: CASSPKVEYTGELFF. The full variable domain, its missing parts supplied by reference TRBV18 and TRBJ2-2, is NAGVMQNPRHLVRRRGQEARLRCSPMKGHSHVYWYRQLPEEGLKFMVYLQKENIIDESGMPKERFSAEFPKEGPSILRIQQVVRGDSAAYFCASSPKVEYTGELFFGEGSRLTVL.

The rearrangement links TRBV5-1 to TRBJ1-2, with 11 bases identical to TRBD1. Unmatched junction bases numbered 3, after V lost 2 bases and J lost 3 bases. The CDR3 is 15 amino acids. Germline V gene lookup returns CDR1 SGHRS and CDR2 YFSETQ. As DNA, the CDR3 is TGCGCCAGCAGCTTAGGACAGGGGGCGTACTATGGCTACACCTTC. Translated: CASSLGQGAYYGYTF.

The chain is built from TRBV4-3 and TRBJ2-5; D perhaps matches TRBD2 (5 bases). Trimming stripped 1 base from V and 1 base from J, with 10 bases between. Germline CDR1 and CDR2: LGHNA and YSLEER. This CDR3 has 15 residues. CDR3 in DNA: TGCGCCAGCAGCCAAGGCGACGGGGTCCAAGAGACCCAGTACTTC. Protein product: CASSQGDGVQETQYF.

This clone was counted only a few times. The CDR3 DNA reads as TGTGCCAGCAGTGAAGCGAGGATAGGGTTCACCTTC. Translated: CASSEARIGFTF. This chain uses TRBV2 with TRBJ1-2, with no clear D. V shed 0 bases and J shed 13 bases, with 12 bases lying between them. Germline V CDR1 and CDR2: SNHLY, FYNNEI. This CDR3 has 12 residues.

The rearrangement uses TRBV5-5 and TRBJ2-7; 7 nucleotides line up with TRBD1. CDR1 SGHKS and CDR2 YYEKEE come from the germline V gene (reference sequence). This CDR3 region has 14 residues. V was clipped by 2 bases and J by 7 bases; unmatched bases: 9. CDR3 protein: CASSFRDRAREQYF. CDR3 nucleotides: TGTGCCAGCAGCTTTCGCGACAGGGCAAGGGAGCAGTACTTC.

This rearrangement joins TRBV7-3 to TRBJ1-1; D ambiguous. CDR3 size: 15 residues. Germline CDR1 reads SGHTA; CDR2 reads FQGTGA. The V end lost 5 bases, the J end lost 0 bases, and 13 bases lay between the germline ends. In nucleotides, the CDR3 is TGTGCCAGCAGCCCCGCCCGACATTTGAACACTGAAGCTTTCTTT. Translating it yields CASSPARHLNTEAFF.

The chain combines TRBV19 with TRBJ2-6; 8 nucleotides match TRBD1. The length of the CDR3 is 16 residues. V shed 3 bases, J shed 0 bases, and the junction held 1 base outside the gene matches. Germline V gene sequence: CDR1 LNHDA, CDR2 SQIVND (reference sequence). DNA of the CDR3: TGTGCCAGTAGTATGCAGGGGGCCTCTGGGGCCAACGTCCTGACTTTC. It encodes CASSMQGASGANVLTF.

The V gene is TRBV5-1, the J gene TRBJ1-1; D unclear. V was pared by 1 base and J by 0 bases, with 7 bases between. The CDR3 length is 14 residues. Germline CDR1 SGHRS, CDR2 YFSETQ. CDR3 sequence: CASSLTAMNTEAFF. DNA of the CDR3: TGCGCCAGCAGCTTGACAGCCATGAACACTGAAGCTTTCTTT.

V is TRBV5-8 and J is TRBJ2-7, with TRBD1 matching 8 bases. From germline, CDR1 is SGHTS and CDR2 YDEGEE. V lost 4 bases, J lost 2 bases, and 5 bases stayed unmatched. This CDR3 region has 14 residues. The CDR3 loop reads CASSKTGETYEQYF. CDR3 coding DNA: TGTGCCAGCAGCAAGACAGGGGAGACCTACGAGCAGTACTTC.

The chain combines TRBV5-1 with TRBJ2-7, with a possible D match to TRBD1 (5 bases). The CDR3 is 14 residues long. V lost 3 bases and J lost 5, with 15 bases in between. Germline lookup yields CDR1 SGHRS and CDR2 YFSETQ. The CDR3 DNA sequence: TGCGCCAGCAGCTCCTCCAGGGTGTGGCACGAGCAGTACTTC. Translation gives CASSSSRVWHEQYF.

This chain joins TRBV19 and TRBJ2-1; 7 bases are a match to TRBD1. V dropped 5 bases and J dropped 13; count of bases not matched to a gene: 11. Germline loops: CDR1 LNHDA, CDR2 SQIVND (reference sequence). The CDR3 totals 13 residues. The CDR3 nucleotides read TGTGCCAGTAGTGCAAGCCGACAGGGCGTCCAGTTCTTC. It translates to CASSASRQGVQFF. Variable domain in full (rest from reference TRBV19 and TRBJ2-1): DGGITQSPKYLFRKEGQNVTLSCEQNLNHDAMYWYRQDPGQGLRLIYYSQIVNDFQKGDIAEGYSVSREKKESFPLTVTSAQKNPTAFYLCASSASRQGVQFFGPGTRLTVL.

The rearrangement joins TRBV28 to TRBJ2-7; D unresolved. The CDR3 runs to 13 residues. Trimming shortened V by 3 bases and J by 2 bases, and 8 bases separated the two germline ends. Looked up from germline, CDR1 is MDHEN and CDR2 is SYDVKM. The CDR3 spells CASSLAQTYEQYF. Written as DNA, the CDR3 is TGTGCCAGCAGTTTGGCACAGACCTACGAGCAGTACTTC.

V and J are TRBV30 and TRBJ1-6, with D unclear. The V end was cut by 3 bases, the J end by 7 bases, with 10 bases between. CDR3 length: 13 amino acids. Germline V gene lookup returns CDR1 GTSNPN and CDR2 SVGIG (reference sequence). CDR3 amino acids: CAWSGGSNSPLHF. DNA of the CDR3: TGTGCCTGGAGCGGAGGGTCCAATTCACCCCTCCACTTT.

The chain links TRBV7-3 to TRBJ2-5; 11 positions match TRBD2. The germline CDR1 and CDR2 sequences are SGHTA and FQGTGA. CDR3 length equals 18 residues. The junction had 17 bases not matched to a gene; V was cut back by 6 bases and J by 5 bases. The CDR3 nucleotides read TGTGCCAGCAGTCCCGCAGGACTAGCGGGTCGAGGGAGGGAGACCCAGTACTTC. This translates into CASSPAGLAGRGRETQYF.

This clone was recorded only once. The J gene is TRBJ2-5, the V gene TRBV21-1. TRBV21-1 counts as a pseudogene. CDR3 length: 16 amino acids. The CDR3 DNA reads TGTGCCAGCAGCAAAATGGTAAAATCGCCCCAAGAGACCCAGTACTTC. Its translation is CASSKMVKSPQETQYF.